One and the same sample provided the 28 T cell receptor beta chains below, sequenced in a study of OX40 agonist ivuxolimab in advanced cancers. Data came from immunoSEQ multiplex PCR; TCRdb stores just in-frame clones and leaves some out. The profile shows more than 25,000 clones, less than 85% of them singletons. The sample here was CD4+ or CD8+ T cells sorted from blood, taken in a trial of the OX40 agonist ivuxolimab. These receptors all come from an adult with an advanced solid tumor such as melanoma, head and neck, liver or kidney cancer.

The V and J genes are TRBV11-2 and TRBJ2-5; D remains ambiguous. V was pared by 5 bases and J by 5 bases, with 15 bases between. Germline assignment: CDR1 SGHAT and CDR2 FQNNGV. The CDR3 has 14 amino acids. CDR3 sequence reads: CASSPLWAGETQYF. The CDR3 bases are TGTGCCAGCAGCCCCCTTTGGGCCGGGGAGACCCAGTACTTC.

The CDR3 DNA is TGTGCCAGCAGCTTAGCGACAGATGGCTACACCTTC. Translating it yields CASSLATDGYTF. The V call is TRBV7-9, the J call TRBJ1-2; D is possibly TRBD1 (5 bases). CDR3 length: 12 residues. V lost 0 bases to trimming and J lost 6 bases, with 5 bases between them. CDR1 and CDR2 from the germline V gene are SEHNR and FQNEAQ (reference sequence).

This CDR3 is CASSQAGGDEQFF. The DNA for the CDR3 is TGCGCCAGCAGCCAAGCTGGGGGCGATGAGCAGTTCTTC. The chain is built from TRBV4-3 and TRBJ2-1; tentative D call: TRBD1 (6 bases). Trimming removed 1 base at V and 8 bases at J, with 9 bases between. Germline CDR1 is LGHNA and CDR2 is YSLEER. This CDR3 is 13 amino acids long.

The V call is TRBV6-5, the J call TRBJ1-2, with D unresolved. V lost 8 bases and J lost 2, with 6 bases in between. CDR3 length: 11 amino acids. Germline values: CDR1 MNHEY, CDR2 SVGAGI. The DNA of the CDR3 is TGTGCCAGCGGGCCGAACTATGGCTACACCTTC. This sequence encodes CASGPNYGYTF.

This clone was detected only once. Here the CDR3 reads CASGTAFNEKLFF. CDR3 nucleotide sequence: TGTGCCAGCGGGACGGCTTTTAATGAAAAACTGTTTTTT. The chain links TRBV27 to TRBJ1-4; maybe TRBD1 (5 bases). Deletions cut 8 bases from V and 4 bases from J, with 11 bases between. The germline CDR1 and CDR2 sequences are MNHEY and SMNVEV (reference sequence). The CDR3 covers 13 residues. The complete variable domain, with remaining parts taken from reference TRBV27 and TRBJ1-4, reads EAQVTQNPRYLITVTGKKLTVTCSQNMNHEYMSWYRQDPGLGLRQIYYSMNVEVTDKGDVPEGYKVSRKEKRNFPLILESPSPNQTSLYFCASGTAFNEKLFFGSGTQLSVL.

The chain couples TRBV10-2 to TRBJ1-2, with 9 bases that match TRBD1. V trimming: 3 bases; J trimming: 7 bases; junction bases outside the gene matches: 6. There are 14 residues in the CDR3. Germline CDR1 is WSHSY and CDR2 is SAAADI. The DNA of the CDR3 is TGCGCCAGCAGTGACTCGGGACAGGGTTTTGGCTACACCTTC. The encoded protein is CASSDSGQGFGYTF.

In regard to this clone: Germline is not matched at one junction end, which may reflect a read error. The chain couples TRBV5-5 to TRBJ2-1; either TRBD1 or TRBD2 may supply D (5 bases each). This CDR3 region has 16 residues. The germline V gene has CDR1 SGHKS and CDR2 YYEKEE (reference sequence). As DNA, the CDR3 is TGTGCCAGCAGGTTGGGGGTTTCTGTGGGGTGGGATGAGCAGTTCTTC. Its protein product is CASRLGVSVGWDEQFF.

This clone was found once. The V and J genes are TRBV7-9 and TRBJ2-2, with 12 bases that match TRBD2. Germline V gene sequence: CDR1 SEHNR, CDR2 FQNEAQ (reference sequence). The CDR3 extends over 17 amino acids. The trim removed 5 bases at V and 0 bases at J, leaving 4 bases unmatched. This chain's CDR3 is CASSTWTSGTNTGELFF. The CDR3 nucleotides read TGTGCCAGCAGCACCTGGACTAGCGGGACGAACACCGGGGAGCTGTTTTTT.

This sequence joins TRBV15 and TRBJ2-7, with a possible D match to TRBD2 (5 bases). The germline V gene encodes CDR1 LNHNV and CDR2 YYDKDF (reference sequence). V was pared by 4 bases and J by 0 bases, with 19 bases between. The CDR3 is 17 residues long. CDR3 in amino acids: CATSTALLSASSYEQYF. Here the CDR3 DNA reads TGTGCCACCAGCACAGCTCTACTTAGCGCGAGCTCCTACGAGCAGTACTTC.

The CDR3 DNA reads TGTGCCAGCAGTTACTCCTGGGACAGGCCGTCCAATGAGCAGTTCTTC. Protein: CASSYSWDRPSNEQFF. This sequence joins TRBV6-5 and TRBJ2-1, with 8 bases aligning to TRBD1. The germline CDR1 and CDR2 sequences are MNHEY and SVGAGI. The CDR3 length is 16 residues. The junction had 7 bases not matched to a gene; V was cut back by 0 bases and J by 6 bases.

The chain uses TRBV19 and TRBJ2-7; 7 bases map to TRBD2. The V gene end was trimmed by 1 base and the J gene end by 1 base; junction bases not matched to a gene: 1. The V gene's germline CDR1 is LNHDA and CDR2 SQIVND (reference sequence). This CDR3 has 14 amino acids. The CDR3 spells CASSIGLASYEQYF. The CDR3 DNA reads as TGTGCCAGTAGTATAGGACTAGCATCCTACGAGCAGTACTTC.

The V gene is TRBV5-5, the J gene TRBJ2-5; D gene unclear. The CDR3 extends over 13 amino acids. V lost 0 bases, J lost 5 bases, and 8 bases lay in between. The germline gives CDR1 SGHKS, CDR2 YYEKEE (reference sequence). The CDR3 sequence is CASSLESVETQYF. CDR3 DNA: TGTGCCAGCAGCTTGGAGTCAGTCGAGACCCAGTACTTC.

The DNA of the CDR3 is TGTGCCAGCAGCTTGGGAATCGACGAGCAGTACTTC. Its translation: CASSLGIDEQYF. The chain carries TRBV5-6 and TRBJ2-7, with unresolved D. Trimming removed 0 bases from V and 5 bases from J, with 6 bases in between. The CDR3 spans 12 residues. The V gene's germline CDR1 is SGHDT and CDR2 YYEEEE.

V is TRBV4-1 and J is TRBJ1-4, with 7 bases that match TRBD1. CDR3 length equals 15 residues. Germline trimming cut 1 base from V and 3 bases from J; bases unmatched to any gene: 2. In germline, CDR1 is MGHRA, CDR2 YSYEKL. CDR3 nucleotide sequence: TGCGCCAGCAGCCAAGGGGGGACAGCTAATGAAAAACTGTTTTTT. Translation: CASSQGGTANEKLFF.

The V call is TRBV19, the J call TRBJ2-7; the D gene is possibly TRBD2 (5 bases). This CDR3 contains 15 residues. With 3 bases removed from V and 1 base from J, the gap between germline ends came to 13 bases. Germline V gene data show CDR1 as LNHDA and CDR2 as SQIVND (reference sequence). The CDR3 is CASSIGTRGSYEQYF. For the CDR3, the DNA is TGTGCCAGTAGTATCGGAACTAGAGGGTCCTACGAGCAGTACTTC.

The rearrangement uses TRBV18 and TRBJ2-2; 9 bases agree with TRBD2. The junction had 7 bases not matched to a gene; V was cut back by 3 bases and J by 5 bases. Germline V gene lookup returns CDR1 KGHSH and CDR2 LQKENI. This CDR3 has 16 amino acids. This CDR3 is CASSPWASGITGELFF. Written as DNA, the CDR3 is TGTGCCAGCTCACCGTGGGCTAGCGGGATAACCGGGGAGCTGTTTTTT.

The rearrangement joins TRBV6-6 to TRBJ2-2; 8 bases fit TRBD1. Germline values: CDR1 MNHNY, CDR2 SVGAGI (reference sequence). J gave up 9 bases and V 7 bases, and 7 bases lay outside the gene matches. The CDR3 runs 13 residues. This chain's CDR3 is CASTIGQGRELFF. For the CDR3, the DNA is TGTGCCAGCACAATTGGACAGGGACGGGAGCTGTTTTTT.

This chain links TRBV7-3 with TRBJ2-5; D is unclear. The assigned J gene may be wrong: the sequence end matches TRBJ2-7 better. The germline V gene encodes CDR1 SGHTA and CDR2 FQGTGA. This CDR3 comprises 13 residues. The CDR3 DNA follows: TGTGCCAGCAGCTCAAAGGGCGGCTACGAGCAGTACTTC. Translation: CASSSKGGYEQYF.

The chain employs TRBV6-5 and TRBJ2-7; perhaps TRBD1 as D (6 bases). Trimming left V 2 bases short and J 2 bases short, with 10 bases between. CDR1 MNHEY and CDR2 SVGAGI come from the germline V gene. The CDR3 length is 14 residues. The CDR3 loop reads CASSYVQGPYEQYF. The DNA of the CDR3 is TGTGCCAGCAGTTACGTACAGGGACCCTACGAGCAGTACTTC.

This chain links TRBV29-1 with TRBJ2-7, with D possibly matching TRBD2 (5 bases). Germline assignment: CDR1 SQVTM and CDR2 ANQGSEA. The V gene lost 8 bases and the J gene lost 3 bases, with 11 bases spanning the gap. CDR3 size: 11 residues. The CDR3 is CSTIEGYEQYF. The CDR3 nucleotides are TGCAGCACCATTGAGGGCTACGAGCAGTACTTC.

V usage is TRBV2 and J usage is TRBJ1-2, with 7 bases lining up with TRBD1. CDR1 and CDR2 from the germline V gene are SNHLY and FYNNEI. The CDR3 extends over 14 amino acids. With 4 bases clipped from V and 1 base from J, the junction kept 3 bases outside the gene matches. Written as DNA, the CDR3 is TGTGCCAGCAGTGCGGGACAGATTAACTATGGCTACACCTTC. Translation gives CASSAGQINYGYTF.

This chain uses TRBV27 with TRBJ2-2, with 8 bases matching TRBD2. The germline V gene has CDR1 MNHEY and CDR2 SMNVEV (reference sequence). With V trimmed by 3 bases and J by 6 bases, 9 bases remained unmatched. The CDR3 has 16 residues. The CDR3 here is CASSLFGRAESGELFF. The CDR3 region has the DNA TGTGCCAGCAGTTTGTTCGGGAGGGCCGAGTCCGGGGAGCTGTTTTTT.

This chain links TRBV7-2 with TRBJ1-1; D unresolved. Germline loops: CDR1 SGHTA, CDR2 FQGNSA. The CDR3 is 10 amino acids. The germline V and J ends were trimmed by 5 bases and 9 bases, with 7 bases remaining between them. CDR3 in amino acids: CASSTPQAFF. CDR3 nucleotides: TGTGCCAGCAGCACCCCCCAAGCTTTCTTT.

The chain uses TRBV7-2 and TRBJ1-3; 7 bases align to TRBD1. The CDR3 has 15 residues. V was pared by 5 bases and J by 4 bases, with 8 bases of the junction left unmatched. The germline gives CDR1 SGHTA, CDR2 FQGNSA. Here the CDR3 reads CASSTTGILGNTIYF. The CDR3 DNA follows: TGTGCCAGCAGCACGACAGGGATTCTCGGAAACACCATATATTTT.

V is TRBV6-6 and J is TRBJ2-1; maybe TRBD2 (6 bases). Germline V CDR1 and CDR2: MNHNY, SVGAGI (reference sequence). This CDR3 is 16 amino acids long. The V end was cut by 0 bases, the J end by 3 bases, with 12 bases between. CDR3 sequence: CASSYSVSGDYNEQFF. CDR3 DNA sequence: TGTGCCAGCAGTTACTCGGTTAGCGGAGACTACAATGAGCAGTTCTTC.

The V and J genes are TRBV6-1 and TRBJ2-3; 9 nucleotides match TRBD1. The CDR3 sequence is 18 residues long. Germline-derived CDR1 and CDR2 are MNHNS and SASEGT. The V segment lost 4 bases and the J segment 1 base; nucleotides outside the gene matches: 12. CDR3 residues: CASSVPTGGRLGTDTQYF. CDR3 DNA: TGTGCCAGCAGTGTCCCGACAGGGGGTCGGCTGGGCACAGATACGCAGTATTTT.

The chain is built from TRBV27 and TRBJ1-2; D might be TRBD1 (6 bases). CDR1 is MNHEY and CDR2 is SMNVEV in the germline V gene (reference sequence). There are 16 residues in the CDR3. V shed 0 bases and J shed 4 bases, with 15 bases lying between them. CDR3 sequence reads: CASSLSGDTEFYGYTF. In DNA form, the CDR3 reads TGTGCCAGCAGTTTATCGGGGGACACCGAATTCTATGGCTACACCTTC.

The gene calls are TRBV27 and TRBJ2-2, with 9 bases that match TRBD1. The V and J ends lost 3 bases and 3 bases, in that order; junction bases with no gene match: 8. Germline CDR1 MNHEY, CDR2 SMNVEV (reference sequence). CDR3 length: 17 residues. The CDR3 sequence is CASSLVQGAMDTGELFF. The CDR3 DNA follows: TGTGCCAGCAGTTTGGTACAGGGGGCGATGGACACCGGGGAGCTGTTTTTT.